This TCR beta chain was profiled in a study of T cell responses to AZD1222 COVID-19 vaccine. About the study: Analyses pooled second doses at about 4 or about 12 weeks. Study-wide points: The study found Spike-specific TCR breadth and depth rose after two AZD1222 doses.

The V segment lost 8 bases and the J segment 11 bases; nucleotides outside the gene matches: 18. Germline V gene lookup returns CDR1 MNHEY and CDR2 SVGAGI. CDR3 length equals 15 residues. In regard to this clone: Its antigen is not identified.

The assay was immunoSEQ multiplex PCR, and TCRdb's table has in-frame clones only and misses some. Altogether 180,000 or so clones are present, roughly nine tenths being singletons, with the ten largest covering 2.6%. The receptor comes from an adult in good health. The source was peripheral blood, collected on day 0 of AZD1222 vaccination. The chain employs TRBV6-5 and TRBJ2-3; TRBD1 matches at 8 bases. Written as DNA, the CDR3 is TGTGCCAGCCGAAGCCGGGACAGGAGTTCAGGAGAGCAGTATTTT. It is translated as CASRSRDRSSGEQYF.